The 21 T cell receptor beta chains listed next were all sequenced from one sample in a study of blood T cell repertoires in COVID-19. The protocol was immunoSEQ multiplex PCR, while the TCRdb copy is restricted to in-frame clones and leaves out a portion. The sample consists of over 70,000 clones, roughly 71% of them appearing once. The sequenced sample consisted of peripheral blood. All receptors derive from a woman older than 75 with acute or convalescent COVID-19.

The chain has TRBV5-4 and TRBJ2-7; D might be TRBD2 (6 bases). The CDR3 loop spans 13 amino acids. Germline-derived CDR1 and CDR2 are SGHNT and YYREEE (reference sequence). V shed 9 bases and J shed 3 bases, with 16 bases lying between them. CDR3 amino acids: CATTYGGNYEQYF. CDR3 sequence (DNA): TGTGCCACGACCTATGGGGGGAACTACGAGCAGTACTTC.

This sequence joins TRBV18 and TRBJ2-3; 15 bases map to TRBD2. Germline values: CDR1 KGHSH, CDR2 LQKENI. V shed 3 bases, J shed 5 bases, and the junction held 6 bases outside the gene matches. This CDR3 region has 17 residues. The CDR3 nucleotides read TGTGCCAGCTCACCCGGACTAGCGGGGGGGCTGGGAGATACGCAGTATTTT. Protein product: CASSPGLAGGLGDTQYF.

This clone was seen only a few times. The CDR3 nucleotides read TGTGCCAGCAGTTACCCCTCCCTGCCCCAGCATTTT. The encoded protein is CASSYPSLPQHF. The chain employs TRBV6-6 and TRBJ1-5; D not certain. CDR3 length: 12 amino acids. Deletions cut 2 bases from V and 9 bases from J, with 8 bases between. Germline-derived CDR1 and CDR2 are MNHNY and SVGAGI (reference sequence).

The chain joins TRBV4-1 to TRBJ1-3, with 9 bases lining up with TRBD1. Unmatched junction bases numbered 8, after V lost 3 bases and J lost 2 bases. Germline lookup yields CDR1 MGHRA and CDR2 YSYEKL. This CDR3 spans 17 amino acids. The CDR3, as DNA: TGCGCCAGCAGCCAGACCCGGACAGGGGATCCTGGAAACACCATATATTTT. Protein product: CASSQTRTGDPGNTIYF.

The rearrangement links TRBV27 to TRBJ2-7; D ambiguous. The CDR3 has 13 amino acids. Germline V gene lookup returns CDR1 MNHEY and CDR2 SMNVEV (reference sequence). Trimming pared 8 bases from V and 6 bases from J, leaving 17 bases between. The CDR3 DNA reads as TGTGCCAGCCCCTTACCCCCCCCCGGCGAGCAGTACTTC. It translates to CASPLPPPGEQYF.

The V and J genes are TRBV5-5 and TRBJ2-3; 11 nucleotides match TRBD2. The CDR3 totals 16 residues. The J segment lost 0 bases and the V segment lost 4 bases, leaving 4 bases of the junction unmatched. Germline V gene data show CDR1 as SGHKS and CDR2 as YYEKEE (reference sequence). CDR3 sequence: CASSPSSGGSTDTQYF. The CDR3 DNA reads as TGTGCCAGCAGCCCGTCTAGCGGGGGGAGCACAGATACGCAGTATTTT.

The chain recombines TRBV6-6 with TRBJ2-4; 8 nucleotides match TRBD2. The CDR3 length is 16 residues. The junction had 12 bases not matched to a gene; V was cut back by 8 bases and J by 3 bases. Germline CDR1 is MNHNY and CDR2 is SVGAGI (reference sequence). CDR3: CASGSTGGPGKNIQYF. The DNA of the CDR3 is TGTGCCAGCGGTTCGACGGGAGGGCCGGGCAAAAACATTCAGTACTTC.

The chain uses TRBV4-3 and TRBJ2-1; D unclear. Per the germline V gene, CDR1 is LGHNA and CDR2 is YSLEER. The CDR3 contains 16 residues. The V end lost 0 bases, the J end lost 0 bases, and 9 bases lay between the germline ends. Written as DNA, the CDR3 is TGCGCCAGCAGCCAAGAGCCAGCGAGCTCCTACAATGAGCAGTTCTTC. This gives the protein CASSQEPASSYNEQFF.

This clone was detected a few times. J is TRBJ2-1 and V is TRBV5-6, with a weak D call TRBD2 (6 bases). The ends were cut back, 4 bases at V and 0 bases at J, with 17 bases in the middle. CDR3 length equals 17 residues. The germline CDR1 and CDR2 sequences are SGHDT and YYEEEE. The CDR3 sequence is CASSPLERVLSYNEQFF. The CDR3 DNA sequence: TGTGCCAGCAGCCCCCTTGAGCGGGTCCTCTCCTACAATGAGCAGTTCTTC. Combining the CDR3 with reference TRBV5-6 and TRBJ2-1 gives the whole variable domain DAGVTQSPTHLIKTRGQQVTLRCSPKSGHDTVSWYQQALGQGPQFIFQYYEEEERQRGNFPDRFSGHQFPNYSSELNVNALLLGDSALYLCASSPLERVLSYNEQFFGPGTRLTVL.

The V and J genes are TRBV5-1 and TRBJ1-2; 11 bases are shared with TRBD1. Per the germline V gene, CDR1 is SGHRS and CDR2 is YFSETQ. V was pared by 5 bases and J by 6 bases, with 12 bases of the junction left unmatched. The CDR3 sequence is 16 residues long. The CDR3 protein is CASSSAGTGGGDGYTF. The CDR3 DNA is TGCGCCAGCAGTTCGGCCGGGACAGGGGGAGGTGATGGCTACACCTTC. The full variable domain, rest sourced from reference TRBV5-1 and TRBJ1-2, is KAGVTQTPRYLIKTRGQQVTLSCSPISGHRSVSWYQQTPGQGLQFLFEYFSETQRNKGNFPGRFSGRQFSNSRSEMNVSTLELGDSALYLCASSSAGTGGGDGYTFGSGTRLTVV.

The genes are TRBV19 and TRBJ2-5, with 7 bases that match TRBD1. Losses at the gene ends were 5 bases for V and 4 bases for J; bases not matched to a gene: 4. The CDR3 extends over 13 amino acids. Per germline, CDR1 LNHDA and CDR2 SQIVND (reference sequence). CDR3 loop: CASSASGGETQYF. The CDR3 DNA sequence: TGTGCCAGTAGTGCCTCAGGGGGAGAGACCCAGTACTTC.

This clone came up once. The chain employs TRBV2 and TRBJ2-3; D remains unclear. CDR3 length: 16 residues. Germline loops: CDR1 SNHLY, CDR2 FYNNEI. V lost 2 bases, J lost 5 bases, and 17 bases lay in between. CDR3 sequence (DNA): TGTGCCAGCAGTGAAATTGACGGCGGCCAAGGAGATACGCAGTATTTT. As protein: CASSEIDGGQGDTQYF.

The chain couples TRBV5-1 to TRBJ1-3; maybe TRBD1 (6 bases). This CDR3 region has 17 residues. From germline, CDR1 is SGHRS and CDR2 YFSETQ. Trimming removed 3 bases at V and 0 bases at J, with 16 bases between. The CDR3: CASSSGGAGLSGNTIYF. The CDR3 bases are TGCGCCAGCAGCTCCGGGGGGGCCGGACTCTCTGGAAACACCATATATTTT.

CDR3 sequence: CATSETSGGLYNEQFF. The CDR3 coding sequence is TGTGCCACTTCCGAGACTAGCGGGGGGCTCTACAATGAGCAGTTCTTC. The rearrangement uses TRBV24-1 and TRBJ2-1, with 13 bases fitting TRBD2. The junction had 8 bases not matched to a gene; V was cut back by 10 bases and J by 3 bases. The germline gives CDR1 KGHDR, CDR2 SFDVKD. This CDR3 has 16 amino acids.

The chain is built from TRBV6-5 and TRBJ1-4, with a tentative D call TRBD1 (5 bases). V lost 0 bases, J lost 4 bases, and 9 bases lay in between. Germline V gene data show CDR1 as MNHEY and CDR2 as SVGAGI. The CDR3 runs 15 residues. CDR3 sequence: CASSYSGRGNEKLFF. As DNA, the CDR3 is TGTGCCAGCAGTTACTCGGGTAGGGGTAATGAAAAACTGTTTTTT.

V is TRBV10-3 and J is TRBJ2-6; D is unclear. V lost 6 bases, J lost 2 bases, and 5 bases lay in between. Per germline, CDR1 ENHRY and CDR2 SYGVKD. The length of the CDR3 is 13 residues. This CDR3 is CAISPPGANVLTF. DNA of the CDR3: TGTGCCATCAGCCCTCCTGGGGCCAACGTCCTGACTTTC.

The chain is built from TRBV5-8 and TRBJ1-1; D call uncertain. This CDR3 comprises 10 residues. V gave up 3 bases and J gave up 7 bases, with 4 bases separating them. In germline, CDR1 is SGHTS, CDR2 YDEGEE. CDR3 sequence reads: CASSSYEAFF. CDR3 nucleotide sequence: TGTGCCAGCAGCTCCTATGAAGCTTTCTTT.

CDR3 sequence reads: CATDQTGTGDQPQHF. CDR3 nucleotides: TGTGCCACCGACCAAACCGGGACAGGGGATCAGCCCCAGCATTTT. The chain links TRBV10-3 to TRBJ1-5; TRBD1 aligns across 10 bases. There are 15 residues in the CDR3. In germline, CDR1 is ENHRY, CDR2 SYGVKD. The V gene end was trimmed by 10 bases and the J gene end by 5 bases; junction bases not matched to a gene: 11.

This clone is a singleton in its sample. The V call is TRBV6-6, the J call TRBJ2-2, with TRBD2 matching 7 bases. The CDR3 contains 14 residues. CDR1 MNHNY and CDR2 SVGAGI come from the germline V gene (reference sequence). With V trimmed by 4 bases and J by 7 bases, 6 bases remained unmatched. The CDR3 loop is CASSSTGRNGELFF. The CDR3 DNA is TGTGCCAGCAGTTCGACCGGGAGGAACGGGGAGCTGTTTTTT.

The chain carries TRBV6-5 and TRBJ2-1, with D perhaps TRBD1 (5 bases). Trimming removed 7 bases at V and 9 bases at J, with 19 bases between. The V gene's germline CDR1 is MNHEY and CDR2 SVGAGI. This CDR3 region has 14 residues. Here the CDR3 reads CASKVQASWGEQFF. CDR3 coding DNA: TGTGCCAGCAAAGTACAGGCCTCCTGGGGTGAGCAGTTCTTC.

V and J are TRBV6-5 and TRBJ2-7; 10 bases agree with TRBD1. The germline CDR1 and CDR2 sequences are MNHEY and SVGAGI. The CDR3 loop spans 15 amino acids. The junction had 2 bases not matched to a gene; V was cut back by 0 bases and J by 3 bases. The CDR3 region has the DNA TGTGCCAGCAGTTACTCCGGGACAGGGGACTACGAGCAGTACTTC. This gives the protein CASSYSGTGDYEQYF.